This T cell receptor (beta chain) is drawn from a study of T cells in Graves' hyperthyroidism and ophthalmopathy. TCR beta CDR3 regions were amplified from RNA. The HTBI primer set was used in a first-round RT-PCR of the TCR CDR3. TCRdb re-called the multiplex PCR reads through MiXCR, storing one row per CDR3 protein. Here the sample spans roughly 710,000 distinct CDR3 sequences, roughly 32% being singletons. Stability of Graves' hyperthyroidism was defined as absent ophthalmopathy progression within 18 months. It was uncontrolled infection, other autoimmune disease, pregnancy or lactation that excluded patients. This clonotype has a count of ten or more. Its antigen is still unknown. Study-wide results and caveats: Ophthalmopathy stood apart from stable hyperthyroidism in a 13 V-J model. The model anticipated ophthalmopathy a median around six months pre-onset.

CDR3 length equals 11 residues. The germline V and J ends were trimmed by 5 bases and 5 bases, with 9 bases remaining between them. Germline V lookup: CDR1 DFQATT, CDR2 SNEGSKA (reference sequence). The chain couples TRBV20-1 to TRBJ2-5; weak D call: TRBD1 (6 bases). The sequence was collected from a woman aged 40-49 years with Graves' hyperthyroidism. What was sequenced was blood. CDR3 in DNA: TGCAGTGCTGACAGGTCGGAGACCCAGTACTTC. Encoded protein: CSADRSETQYF.